The T cell receptor (beta chain) described here comes from a study of shared clonotypes between healthy human individuals. Naive CD8 populations comprised CD45RO-negative cells positively selected for CCR7, excluding terminally differentiated effector memory CD45RA+ cells. Study donors comprised healthy, HIV-negative adults devoid of recent acute infection or vaccination. Concerning this clone: Its antigen is as yet unknown.

Whole-study results and caveats: The sampled material consisted only of blood, and tissue repertoires are likely to differ. Around 5% of naive CD4 clonotypes were common to a handful of donors.

Generated by immunoSEQ multiplex PCR, the TCRdb table keeps only in-frame clones and is missing some. Among about 2 million clones listed, approximately 95% were seen once. This TCR was sampled from a man younger than 30 in good health. Sequenced input: naive CD8+ T cells sorted from blood.

The CDR3 DNA reads as TGTGCCAGTAGTATCCTCAGCGGGGTGGACACAGATACGCAGTATTTT. Protein sequence: CASSILSGVDTDTQYF. The J gene is TRBJ2-3, the V gene TRBV19; 7 bases match TRBD2. The CDR3 length is 16 residues. V gave up 3 bases and J gave up 2 bases; unmatched junction bases: 8. Germline loops: CDR1 LNHDA, CDR2 SQIVND (reference sequence).